A selection of T cell receptor beta chains follows, all from one sample in a study of post-analysis software for immune sequencing data. TCRdb redid the calling of the PCR reads with MiXCR, one entry per CDR3 protein. The sample has about 430,000 distinct CDR3 sequences, 39% seen once. The sequenced sample was blood. These receptors came from a girl aged 2-10 years with multiple sclerosis. Both conserved end residues are part of each CDR3. D genes are given only for firm matches. Clone size is not always given. Where it is, it says once, few, many or a class for expanded clones.

clone size: few; V gene: TRBV7-3; J gene: TRBJ2-3; D gene: TRBD2; CDR3 protein: CASSSPGGRAVTDTQYF
clone size: .; V gene: TRBV15; J gene: TRBJ1-2; D gene: TRBD1; CDR3 protein: CATSGTGDGYTF
clone size: few; V gene: TRBV27; J gene: TRBJ1-5; D gene: .; CDR3 protein: CASSLRDNQPQHF
clone size: few; V gene: TRBV11-2; J gene: TRBJ1-1; D gene: .; CDR3 protein: CASTVTPVKAEAFF
clone size: few; V gene: TRBV9; J gene: TRBJ2-1; D gene: TRBD1; CDR3 protein: CASSVALGTGIYNEQFF
clone size: few; V gene: TRBV9; J gene: TRBJ2-6; D gene: .; CDR3 protein: CASSSQANGANVLTF
clone size: few; V gene: TRBV10-1; J gene: TRBJ1-1; D gene: .; CDR3 protein: CASSEGVRAEAFF
clone size: .; V gene: TRBV2; J gene: TRBJ1-1; D gene: .; CDR3 protein: CASREAPRAAFF
clone size: few; V gene: TRBV24-1; J gene: TRBJ2-1; D gene: .; CDR3 protein: CATSNTGRGWNEQFF
clone size: .; V gene: TRBV4-3; J gene: TRBJ2-7; D gene: .; CDR3 protein: CASSQGHPYEQYF
clone size: once; V gene: TRBV5-4; J gene: TRBJ1-2; D gene: .; CDR3 protein: CASSWGIVANYGYTF
clone size: .; V gene: TRBV5-1; J gene: TRBJ2-1; D gene: .; CDR3 protein: CASSISGFTYNEQFF
clone size: few; V gene: TRBV5-4; J gene: TRBJ2-5; D gene: TRBD2; CDR3 protein: CASSPGGIWETQYF
clone size: few; V gene: TRBV4-2; J gene: TRBJ1-5; D gene: .; CDR3 protein: CASSQEVRYSNQPQHF
clone size: few; V gene: TRBV4-3; J gene: TRBJ2-3; D gene: TRBD1; CDR3 protein: CASSRRQGADTQYF
clone size: .; V gene: TRBV7-9; J gene: TRBJ1-2; D gene: .; CDR3 protein: CASSSVGNREAYGYTF
clone size: .; V gene: TRBV20-1; J gene: TRBJ1-5; D gene: .; CDR3 protein: CSARDLGNPSNQPQHF
clone size: .; V gene: TRBV27; J gene: TRBJ2-1; D gene: TRBD2; CDR3 protein: CASSLRGSGWERETYNEQFF
clone size: few; V gene: TRBV4-3; J gene: TRBJ2-1; D gene: TRBD1; CDR3 protein: CASSPFGSPGTVYNEQFF
clone size: .; V gene: TRBV20-1; J gene: TRBJ2-3; D gene: .; CDR3 protein: CSASQPAGQIDTQYF
clone size: few; V gene: TRBV5-1; J gene: .; D gene: TRBD1; CDR3 protein: CASSSLRQGLFESSYEQYF
clone size: few; V gene: TRBV28; J gene: TRBJ2-5; D gene: .; CDR3 protein: CASSPPDGIRTQETQYF
clone size: .; V gene: TRBV20-1; J gene: TRBJ2-5; D gene: .; CDR3 protein: CSGQQETQYF
clone size: .; V gene: TRBV6-5; J gene: TRBJ2-5; D gene: .; CDR3 protein: CASRTFGTQYF
clone size: few; V gene: TRBV3-1; J gene: TRBJ2-1; D gene: .; CDR3 protein: CASSPEGGRYNEQFF
clone size: .; V gene: TRBV5-1; J gene: TRBJ2-1; D gene: .; CDR3 protein: CASSLGGYEQFF
clone size: .; V gene: TRBV20-1; J gene: TRBJ1-1; D gene: .; CDR3 protein: CSARDLPSGKNTEAFF
clone size: few; V gene: TRBV14; J gene: TRBJ2-1; D gene: .; CDR3 protein: CASSRGVGRNEQFF
clone size: .; V gene: TRBV6-1; J gene: TRBJ1-5; D gene: TRBD1; CDR3 protein: CASTKGLGTGGFQPQHF
clone size: few; V gene: TRBV30; J gene: TRBJ2-3; D gene: .; CDR3 protein: CAWSTTGTAQYF
clone size: .; V gene: TRBV29-1; J gene: TRBJ1-1; D gene: .; CDR3 protein: CSVEVGRATEAFF
clone size: few; V gene: TRBV6-5; J gene: TRBJ2-1; D gene: TRBD2; CDR3 protein: CASSSLAGVGYNEQFF
clone size: .; V gene: TRBV20-1; J gene: TRBJ2-7; D gene: .; CDR3 protein: CSALNRLWSYEQYF
clone size: few; V gene: TRBV28; J gene: TRBJ1-5; D gene: .; CDR3 protein: CASSLGLPTPSNQPQHF
clone size: few; V gene: TRBV29-1; J gene: TRBJ1-4; D gene: .; CDR3 protein: CSGRTGNEKLFF
clone size: .; V gene: TRBV6-6; J gene: TRBJ2-5; D gene: TRBD2; CDR3 protein: CASGGLTNQETQYF
clone size: .; V gene: TRBV4-3; J gene: TRBJ2-5; D gene: .; CDR3 protein: CASSQDQRETQYF
clone size: many; V gene: TRBV10-3; J gene: TRBJ1-1; D gene: .; CDR3 protein: CAISLDPTGREAFF
clone size: .; V gene: TRBV5-1; J gene: TRBJ2-1; D gene: TRBD1; CDR3 protein: CASSLHGTGDNEQFF
clone size: few; V gene: TRBV2; J gene: TRBJ2-1; D gene: TRBD2; CDR3 protein: CANTRGGGYGEQFF